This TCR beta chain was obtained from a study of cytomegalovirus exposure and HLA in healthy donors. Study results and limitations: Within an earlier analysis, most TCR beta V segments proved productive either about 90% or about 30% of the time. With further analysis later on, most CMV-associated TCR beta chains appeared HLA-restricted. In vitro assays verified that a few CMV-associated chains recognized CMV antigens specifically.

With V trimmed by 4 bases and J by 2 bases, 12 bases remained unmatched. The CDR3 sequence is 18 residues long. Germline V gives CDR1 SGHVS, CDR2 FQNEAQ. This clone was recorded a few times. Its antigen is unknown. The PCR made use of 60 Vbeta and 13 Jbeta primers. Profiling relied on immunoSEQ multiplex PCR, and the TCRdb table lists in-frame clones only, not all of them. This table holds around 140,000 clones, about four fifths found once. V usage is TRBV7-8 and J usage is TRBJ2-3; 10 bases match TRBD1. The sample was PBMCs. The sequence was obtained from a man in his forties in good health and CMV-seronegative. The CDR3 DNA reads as TGTGCCAGCAGCTCCGACAGGGGGCCTCGGAGACTCACAGATACGCAGTATTTT. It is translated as CASSSDRGPRRLTDTQYF.